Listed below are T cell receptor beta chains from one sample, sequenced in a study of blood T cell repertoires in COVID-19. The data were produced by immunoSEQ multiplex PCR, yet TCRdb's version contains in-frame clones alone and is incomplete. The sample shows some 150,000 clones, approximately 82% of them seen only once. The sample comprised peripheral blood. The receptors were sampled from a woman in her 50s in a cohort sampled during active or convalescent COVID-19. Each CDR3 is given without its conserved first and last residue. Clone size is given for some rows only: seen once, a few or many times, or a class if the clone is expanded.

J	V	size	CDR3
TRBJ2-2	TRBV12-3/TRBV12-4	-	AWGLAGSGELF
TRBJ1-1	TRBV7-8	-	ASSYRGTRSEAF
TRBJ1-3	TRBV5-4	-	ASSLSSQWGNTIY
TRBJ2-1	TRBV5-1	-	ASSLVSQRAYNEQF
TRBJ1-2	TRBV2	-	ASSEKGRANYGYT
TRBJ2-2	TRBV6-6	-	ASDGRGLGGELF
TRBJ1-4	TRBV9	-	ASSPQGLGEKLF
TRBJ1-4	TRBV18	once	ASSPLSVEYEKLF
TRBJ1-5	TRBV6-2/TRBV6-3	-	ASSYVLIAREPQH
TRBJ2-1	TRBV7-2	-	ASSLGQGETGEQF
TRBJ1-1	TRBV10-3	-	AISDLTVAF
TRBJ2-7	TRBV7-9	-	ASSLTAHGGHEQY
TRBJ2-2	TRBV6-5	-	ASRTVTGELF
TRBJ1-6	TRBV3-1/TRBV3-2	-	ASSQLGGRSYNSPLH
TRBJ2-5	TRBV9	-	ASSPRGMQETQY
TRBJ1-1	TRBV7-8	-	ASNGEKEQGAFTEAF
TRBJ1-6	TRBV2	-	ASPKSGTGNSPLH
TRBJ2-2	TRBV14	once	ASRTTGPKTGELF
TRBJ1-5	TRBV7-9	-	ASSSTGANNQPQH
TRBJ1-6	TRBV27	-	ASRGQSDNSPLH
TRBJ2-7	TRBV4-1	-	ASSHTTGVFYEQY
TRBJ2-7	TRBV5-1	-	ASSLDGQGAYEQY
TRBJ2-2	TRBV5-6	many	ASSLDRGYTGELF
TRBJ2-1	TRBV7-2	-	ASSLHREQF
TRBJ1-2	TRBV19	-	ASRDTGTNYGYT
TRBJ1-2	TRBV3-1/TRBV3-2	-	ASSQPGQGRSYGYT
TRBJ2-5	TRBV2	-	ASSELQETQY
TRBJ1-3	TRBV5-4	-	ASSLRQALSGNTIY
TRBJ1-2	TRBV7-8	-	ASSLLSFYGYT
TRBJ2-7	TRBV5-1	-	ASSFGGGQGHEQY
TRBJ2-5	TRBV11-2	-	ASSLLSNWETQY
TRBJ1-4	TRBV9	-	ASSRGGEPYEKLF
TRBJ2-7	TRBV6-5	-	ATKLNYEQY
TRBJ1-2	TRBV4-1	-	ASSQALLEYGYT
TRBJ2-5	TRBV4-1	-	ASSRPTGAFQETQY